This entry features one T cell receptor beta chain sequence. Between the trimmed V and J ends, which lost 2 bases and 5 bases, there was a span of 15 bases. Germline V gene lookup returns CDR1 SGHTA and CDR2 FQGNSA. This CDR3 contains 15 residues. Seattle patients were enrolled during active infection and followed longitudinally. This record comes from a study of blood T cell repertoires in COVID-19. About the research overall: From T cells, B-cell-depleted T cells, or PBMCs came the material, which was cDNA or gDNA.

Assay used: immunoSEQ multiplex PCR; TCRdb lists only in-frame clones, some missing. The table records tens of thousands of clones, 81% of them present only once. The receptor's source is a woman of 80 years or more with COVID-19, enrolled during active disease. The chain links TRBV7-2 to TRBJ2-5; D unclear. Material: peripheral blood. CDR3 bases: TGTGCCAGCAGCTTACAGTTAGCCGATAGGGAGACCCAGTACTTC. This codes for CASSLQLADRETQYF.